The 29 T cell receptor beta chains below all came from one sample that was sequenced in a study of persistence of HIV-infected CD4 T cells. Nonspecific anti-CD3/anti-CD28 bead stimulation represents the broad CD4+ T cell repertoire. Sorting of responding CD4+ T cells relied on upregulated CD40 ligand together with CD69. The immunoSEQ assay was version 4, run in survey mode. The assay was immunoSEQ multiplex PCR, and TCRdb's table has in-frame clones only and misses some. The repertoire holds roughly 41,000 clones, around 90% seen once, with 1.3% in the top ten. What these receptors recognize is not known. Sequences were derived from CD4+ T cells sorted from PBMCs after 18-hour stimulation, sampled from a patient who received antiretroviral therapy. These TCRs come from an adult man with HIV who was CMV-seropositive.

The chain is built from TRBV4-2 and TRBJ1-3, with D unclear. The CDR3 sequence is 16 residues long. Germline loops: CDR1 LGHNA, CDR2 YNFKEQ. Trimming shortened V by 1 base and J by 0 bases, and 10 bases separated the two germline ends. CDR3 sequence: CASSQAPRPSGNTIYF. The CDR3 region has the DNA TGTGCCAGCAGCCAAGCCCCTCGGCCCTCTGGAAACACCATATATTTT.

This clone was detected once. This chain links TRBV30 with TRBJ2-1; 9 bases are shared with TRBD2. Germline CDR1 and CDR2: GTSNPN and SVGIG (reference sequence). V trimming: 2 bases; J trimming: 9 bases; junction bases outside the gene matches: 8. The CDR3 sequence is 14 residues long. Here the CDR3 reads CAWSHVAGAVEQFF. The CDR3 DNA sequence: TGTGCCTGGAGTCATGTAGCGGGAGCGGTTGAGCAGTTCTTC. Based on the CDR3 plus reference TRBV30 and TRBJ2-1, the full variable domain is SQTIHQWPATLVQPVGSPLSLECTVEGTSNPNLYWYRQAAGRGLQLLFYSVGIGQISSEVPQNLSASRPQDRQFILSSKKLLLSDSGFYLCAWSHVAGAVEQFFGPGTRLTVL.

The CDR3 region is CASSSQPGVVDGYTF. The CDR3 bases are TGTGCCAGCAGTTCACAACCAGGGGTTGTGGATGGCTACACCTTC. The J gene is TRBJ1-2, the V gene TRBV6-2 or TRBV6-3, with a possible D match to TRBD1 (6 bases). Trimming removed 4 bases from V and 6 bases from J, with 18 bases in between. The CDR3 is 15 amino acids. Germline V gives CDR1 MNHEY, CDR2 SVGEGT.

The chain links TRBV5-5 to TRBJ1-1; 8 nucleotides match TRBD1. Losses at the gene ends were 4 bases for V and 2 bases for J; bases not matched to a gene: 7. CDR1 is SGHKS, CDR2 YYEKEE, per germline (reference sequence). CDR3 size: 15 residues. The CDR3 region has the DNA TGTGCCAGCAGCCAGGGGGCAGCTACAAACACTGAAGCTTTCTTT. This encodes CASSQGAATNTEAFF.

The chain combines TRBV5-1 with TRBJ2-2; 8 bases match TRBD2. CDR1 SGHRS and CDR2 YFSETQ come from the germline V gene. The CDR3 extends over 14 amino acids. After removal of 2 bases from V and 6 bases from J, the junction contained 3 bases not matched to a gene. DNA for the CDR3: TGCGCCAGCAGCTTAAACGGGGGGGCCGGGGAGCTGTTTTTT. Amino acid sequence: CASSLNGGAGELFF.

The rearrangement links TRBV11-1 to TRBJ2-1; D is perhaps TRBD2 (6 bases). The germline V gene has CDR1 SGHAT and CDR2 FQDESV (reference sequence). Trimming pared 1 base from V and 0 bases from J, leaving 10 bases between. The CDR3 spans 16 residues. The CDR3 DNA sequence: TGTGCCAGCAGCTTAGACTCCGGGAGCTCCTACAATGAGCAGTTCTTC. It translates to CASSLDSGSSYNEQFF.

This sequence joins TRBV4-1 and TRBJ2-7; 14 bases are shared with TRBD2. Germline V gene data show CDR1 as MGHRA and CDR2 as YSYEKL. V gave up 4 bases and J gave up 5 bases; unmatched junction bases: 10. The CDR3 is made up of 17 amino acids. The CDR3 protein is CASSLSRLAGGPDEQYF. The CDR3 DNA reads TGCGCCAGCAGCCTCTCGAGACTAGCGGGAGGGCCAGACGAGCAGTACTTC.

The V and J genes are TRBV5-1 and TRBJ2-3, with D tentatively TRBD1 (7 bases). CDR1 SGHRS and CDR2 YFSETQ come from the germline V gene. The CDR3 runs to 15 residues. The V end was cut by 6 bases, the J end by 4 bases, with 18 bases between. CDR3 nucleotide sequence: TGCGCCAGCAAATACGGAGGGGGCAGTTCAGATACGCAGTATTTT. This gives the protein CASKYGGGSSDTQYF.

The V call is TRBV9, the J call TRBJ2-1; D is uncertain. V was trimmed by 3 bases and J by 5 bases, leaving 15 bases between them. There are 15 residues in the CDR3. From germline, CDR1 is SGDLS and CDR2 YYNGEE. In DNA form, the CDR3 reads TGTGCCAGCAGCGCAACTACGACTCACAACAATGAGCAGTTCTTC. This codes for CASSATTTHNNEQFF.

V gene TRBV7-2 combines with J gene TRBJ1-1; 7 bases agree with TRBD1. The CDR3 has 15 amino acids. Trimming took 1 base from V and 3 from J; bases not matched to a gene: 5. CDR1 and CDR2 from the germline V gene are SGHTA and FQGNSA. Here the CDR3 DNA reads TGTGCCAGCAGCTTAGACCGGGACAGCTACACTGAAGCTTTCTTT. Its translation: CASSLDRDSYTEAFF. Looking up the rest from reference TRBV7-2 and TRBJ1-1 gives the full variable domain: GAGVSQSPSNKVTEKGKDVELRCDPISGHTALYWYRQSLGQGLEFLIYFQGNSAPDKSGLPSDRFSAERTGGSVSTLTIQRTQQEDSAVYLCASSLDRDSYTEAFFGQGTRLTVV.

The chain has TRBV19 and TRBJ1-4; D gene unclear. V was pared by 8 bases and J by 13 bases, with 14 bases between. CDR3 length equals 11 residues. Germline V gives CDR1 LNHDA, CDR2 SQIVND (reference sequence). Here the CDR3 DNA reads TGTGCCAGTCGGAACAGTCGGGGACTGTTTTTT. Translated, it gives CASRNSRGLFF.

This clone was counted once. The chain has TRBV4-3 and TRBJ2-7; D unresolved. CDR1 LGHNA and CDR2 YSLEER come from the germline V gene. V lost 0 bases to trimming and J lost 9 bases, with 18 bases between them. CDR3 length: 15 amino acids. The CDR3 nucleotides read TGCGCCAGCAGCCAAGATGCCGAGGCCTCCGGGTGGCAGTACTTC. It specifies CASSQDAEASGWQYF.

The V gene is TRBV27, the J gene TRBJ2-7; no firm D call. Trimming took off 9 bases at V and 2 bases at J, with 11 bases between the two ends. From germline, CDR1 is MNHEY and CDR2 SMNVEV (reference sequence). The CDR3 contains 12 residues. In nucleotides, the CDR3 is TGTGCCAGTAGGAAAGGAGCCTACGAGCAGTACTTC. Protein sequence: CASRKGAYEQYF.

The chain couples TRBV11-2 to TRBJ1-1, with TRBD1 matching over 11 bases. The trim removed 2 bases at V and 4 bases at J, leaving 6 bases unmatched. Per germline, CDR1 SGHAT and CDR2 FQNNGV. This CDR3 is built from 16 residues. This chain's CDR3 is CASSLWTGGGSTEAFF. In nucleotides, the CDR3 is TGTGCCAGCAGCTTATGGACAGGGGGCGGGAGCACTGAAGCTTTCTTT.

This clone came up a few times. V gene TRBV10-3 combines with J gene TRBJ2-7, with 10 bases identical to TRBD1. The J segment lost 7 bases and the V segment lost 0 bases, leaving 9 bases of the junction unmatched. This CDR3 has 16 residues. Germline CDR1 reads ENHRY; CDR2 reads SYGVKD. CDR3 bases: TGTGCCATCAGTGAGTCGGCCGGGACAGGGGCCATGGAGCAGTACTTC. It yields the protein CAISESAGTGAMEQYF.

This clone was counted only a few times. The chain recombines TRBV30 with TRBJ1-1; D may be TRBD1 (5 bases). V dropped 4 bases and J dropped 0 bases, with 6 bases sitting between them. Per the germline V gene, CDR1 is GTSNPN and CDR2 is SVGIG (reference sequence). CDR3 length equals 12 residues. Written as DNA, the CDR3 is TGTGCCTGGACAGGGTTGAACACTGAAGCTTTCTTT. It encodes CAWTGLNTEAFF.

The V gene is TRBV6-1, the J gene TRBJ1-5, with D tentatively TRBD1 (5 bases). V dropped 5 bases and J dropped 6 bases, with 17 bases sitting between them. Germline CDR1 MNHNS, CDR2 SASEGT. This CDR3 is built from 15 residues. The DNA for the CDR3 is TGTGCCAGCAGTTTGGAGGGGCCTCAGACTCAGCCCCAGCATTTT. It codes for CASSLEGPQTQPQHF.

In its sample, this clone was seen a few times. The gene calls are TRBV4-1 and TRBJ1-3; D might be TRBD1 (6 bases). This CDR3 contains 15 residues. The germline CDR1 and CDR2 sequences are MGHRA and YSYEKL. V was pared by 1 base and J by 2 bases, with 9 bases between. The chain's CDR3 is CASSQGGGPGNTIYF. Written as DNA, the CDR3 is TGCGCCAGCAGCCAAGGAGGGGGTCCTGGAAACACCATATATTTT.

A single count supports this clone. This chain connects TRBV5-1 to TRBJ2-5, with 11 bases fitting TRBD2. CDR3 length equals 17 residues. The ends lost 1 base at V and 5 bases at J; junction bases unmatched: 10. In germline, CDR1 is SGHRS, CDR2 YFSETQ. This chain's CDR3 is CASSLPLAGGLKETQYF. The CDR3 nucleotides are TGCGCCAGCAGCTTGCCCCTAGCGGGAGGACTAAAGGAGACCCAGTACTTC.

V is TRBV10-3 and J is TRBJ1-1; D is ambiguous. Trimming took 3 bases from V and 1 from J, leaving 9 bases between them. CDR1 and CDR2 from the germline V gene are ENHRY and SYGVKD. The CDR3 is made up of 14 amino acids. Here the CDR3 DNA reads TGTGCCATCAGTGAAAGCGACAAGAACACTGAAGCTTTCTTT. This codes for CAISESDKNTEAFF.

The table lists this clone with a count of one. The CDR3 bases are TGTGCCAGTAGTTTGGCTAGCGGATCCCAAGAGACCCAGTACTTC. It specifies CASSLASGSQETQYF. This rearrangement joins TRBV19 to TRBJ2-5; the match to TRBD2 covers 7 bases. J was trimmed by 1 base and V by 5 bases; bases with no gene match: 7. Germline values: CDR1 LNHDA, CDR2 SQIVND (reference sequence). The CDR3 covers 15 residues.

J is TRBJ2-7 and V is TRBV6-5; D may be TRBD1 or TRBD2 (6 bases each). Germline V gene data show CDR1 as MNHEY and CDR2 as SVGAGI. Trimming pared 6 bases from V and 0 bases from J, leaving 15 bases between. This CDR3 region has 15 residues. Written as DNA, the CDR3 is TGTGCCAGCAGCCAACACGGGGGCTTCTCCTACGAGCAGTACTTC. Translating gives CASSQHGGFSYEQYF.

J is TRBJ2-3 and V is TRBV19, with 7 positions matching TRBD1. CDR1 and CDR2 (germline): LNHDA, SQIVND (reference sequence). Germline trimming cut 9 bases from V and 3 bases from J; bases unmatched to any gene: 6. This CDR3 is 13 amino acids long. CDR3 nucleotide sequence: TGTGCCAGCACGAGGGGGCGGACAGATACGCAGTATTTT. The encoded protein is CASTRGRTDTQYF.

The chain is built from TRBV5-4 and TRBJ2-2; the D gene is possibly TRBD1 (6 bases). Trimming removed 0 bases at V and 1 base at J, with 7 bases between. The CDR3 runs 15 residues. The germline V gene has CDR1 SGHNT and CDR2 YYREEE (reference sequence). CDR3 loop: CASSLEQGNTGELFF. DNA of the CDR3: TGTGCCAGCAGCTTGGAACAGGGGAACACCGGGGAGCTGTTTTTT.

Comments on this clone: One end of the junction varies from germline; a read error may be responsible. The V and J genes are TRBV30 and TRBJ1-4, with 7 bases matching TRBD1. Germline V lookup: CDR1 GTSNPN, CDR2 SVGIG (reference sequence). The CDR3 loop spans 11 amino acids. This CDR3 is CAWSVDREVVW. CDR3 DNA: TGTGCCTGGAGTGTTGACAGGGAGGTGGTGTGG.

A word on this clone: This sample also contains other DNA sequences that code for the same CDR3. The V and J genes are TRBV19 and TRBJ1-5, with a weak D call TRBD1 (6 bases). This CDR3 comprises 14 residues. From germline, CDR1 is LNHDA and CDR2 SQIVND (reference sequence). V was pared by 0 bases and J by 7 bases, with 10 bases between. CDR3 protein: CASSIDLQGQPQHF. CDR3 nucleotides: TGTGCCAGTAGTATAGATCTACAGGGACAGCCCCAGCATTTT. The entire variable domain, with the rest obtained from reference TRBV19 and TRBJ1-5, is as follows: DGGITQSPKYLFRKEGQNVTLSCEQNLNHDAMYWYRQDPGQGLRLIYYSQIVNDFQKGDIAEGYSVSREKKESFPLTVTSAQKNPTAFYLCASSIDLQGQPQHFGDGTRLSIL.

The CDR3 loop reads CASSWISGNTIYF. In nucleotides, the CDR3 is TGTGCCAGCAGTTGGATCTCTGGAAACACCATATATTTT. This chain joins TRBV3-1 (or the pseudogene TRBV3-2) and TRBJ1-3; no reliable D call. Germline-derived CDR1 and CDR2 are LGHDT and YNNKEL (reference sequence). The CDR3 extends over 13 amino acids. The V gene lost 6 bases and the J gene lost 0 bases, with 6 bases spanning the gap.

The chain combines TRBV30 with TRBJ2-7; a possible D gene is TRBD2 (5 bases). Germline loops: CDR1 GTSNPN, CDR2 SVGIG (reference sequence). This CDR3 is 11 amino acids long. V was trimmed by 1 base and J by 7 bases, leaving 8 bases between them. The CDR3 bases are TGTGCCTGGAGTGGTACGGGGGAGCAGTACTTC. This translates into CAWSGTGEQYF. Looking up the rest from reference TRBV30 and TRBJ2-7 gives the full variable domain: SQTIHQWPATLVQPVGSPLSLECTVEGTSNPNLYWYRQAAGRGLQLLFYSVGIGQISSEVPQNLSASRPQDRQFILSSKKLLLSDSGFYLCAWSGTGEQYFGPGTRLTVT.

CDR3 amino acids: CASSDFLQGSGKNIQYF. CDR3 nucleotide sequence: TGTGCCAGCAGTGATTTTCTACAGGGGTCTGGTAAAAACATTCAGTACTTC. This chain connects TRBV6-1 to TRBJ2-4; 7 bases align to TRBD1. The CDR3 spans 17 residues. CDR1 is MNHNS and CDR2 is SASEGT in the germline V gene. V lost 3 bases, J lost 4 bases, and 12 bases stayed unmatched.